This paragraph covers one TCR beta chain sequence. In the same sample, other DNA sequences code for this CDR3. The CDR3 has 14 amino acids. Unmatched junction bases numbered 3, after V lost 4 bases and J lost 3 bases. Germline-derived CDR1 and CDR2 are SGDLS and YYNGEE. These data are taken from a study of shared clonotypes between healthy human individuals. Libraries were prepared by immunoSEQ multiplex PCR; TCRdb keeps only in-frame clonotypes and omits some of them. The data hold around 1.9 million clones, with just over 90% observed a single time. As defined, naive CD8 cells were CD45RO-negative and positively selected for CCR7, with terminally differentiated effector memory CD45RA+ cells excluded.

The chain combines TRBV9 with TRBJ2-7, with 11 bases aligning to TRBD2. What was sequenced was naive CD8+ T cells from PBMCs. This receptor was identified in a man younger than 30 in good health. Some clones in this sample may be carry-over from other donors' samples. DNA for the CDR3: TGTGCCAGCAGCTCGGGACTAGCGGACTACGAGCAGTACTTC. This encodes CASSSGLADYEQYF. The entire variable domain, with the rest obtained from reference TRBV9 and TRBJ2-7, is as follows: DSGVTQTPKHLITATGQRVTLRCSPRSGDLSVYWYQQSLDQGLQFLIQYYNGEERAKGNILERFSAQQFPDLHSELNLSSLELGDSALYFCASSSGLADYEQYFGPGTRLTVT.